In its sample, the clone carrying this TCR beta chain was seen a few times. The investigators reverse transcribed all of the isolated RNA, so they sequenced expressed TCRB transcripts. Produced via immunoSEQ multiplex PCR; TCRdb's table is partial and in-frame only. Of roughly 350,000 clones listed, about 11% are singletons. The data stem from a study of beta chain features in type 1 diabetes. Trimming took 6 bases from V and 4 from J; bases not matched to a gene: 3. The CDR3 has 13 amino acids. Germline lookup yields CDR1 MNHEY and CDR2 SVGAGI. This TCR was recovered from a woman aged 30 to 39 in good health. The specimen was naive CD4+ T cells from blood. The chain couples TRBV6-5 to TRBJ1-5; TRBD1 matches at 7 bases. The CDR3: CASSPQGNQPQHF. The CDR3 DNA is TGTGCCAGCAGCCCACAGGGGAATCAGCCCCAGCATTTT.